This entry describes one T cell receptor (beta chain). This sample is part of a study of blood T cell repertoires in COVID-19. Study-wide background: Sites across the United States, Italy and Spain contributed samples from acute and convalescent COVID-19. The analysed material was cDNA or gDNA that came from T cells, B-cell-depleted T cells, or PBMCs.

Original processing notes: By means of reference gene primer amplification, nucleated cell counts were estimated. Measured with immunoSEQ multiplex PCR; TCRdb has only the in-frame clones, and not every one. The DNA was the basis for D and trimming; V, J and clone size are from that table. The data show about 230,000 clones, approximately 84% seen once. A Seattle source enrolled patients during active infection and followed them longitudinally. The germline gives CDR1 KGHDR, CDR2 SFDVKD. The CDR3 consists of 13 residues. V lost 7 bases, J lost 10 bases, and 9 bases stayed unmatched. The receptor comes from a man in his fifties or sixties with COVID-19, enrolled during active disease. Material for sequencing was peripheral blood. V is TRBV24-1 and J is TRBJ2-1, with TRBD2 identical over 7 bases. The CDR3 is CATSPRLAPEQFF. The CDR3 DNA reads as TGTGCCACCAGCCCCCGACTAGCACCCGAGCAGTTCTTC.